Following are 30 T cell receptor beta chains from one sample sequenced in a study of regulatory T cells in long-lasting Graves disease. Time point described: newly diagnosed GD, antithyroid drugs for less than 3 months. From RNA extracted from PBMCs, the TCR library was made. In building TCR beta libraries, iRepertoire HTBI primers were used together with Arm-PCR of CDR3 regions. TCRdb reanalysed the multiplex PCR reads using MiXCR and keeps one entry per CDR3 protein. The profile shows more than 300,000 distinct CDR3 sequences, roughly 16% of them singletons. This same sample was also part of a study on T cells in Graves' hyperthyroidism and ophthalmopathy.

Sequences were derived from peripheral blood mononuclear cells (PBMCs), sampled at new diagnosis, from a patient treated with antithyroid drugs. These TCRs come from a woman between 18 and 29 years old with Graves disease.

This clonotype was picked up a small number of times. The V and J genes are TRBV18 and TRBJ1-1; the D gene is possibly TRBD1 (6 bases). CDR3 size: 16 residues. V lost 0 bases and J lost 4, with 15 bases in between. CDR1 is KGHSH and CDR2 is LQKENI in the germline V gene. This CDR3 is CASSPPLGGGPTEAFF. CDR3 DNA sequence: TGTGCCAGCTCACCACCCCTCGGGGGGGGGCCCACTGAAGCTTTCTTT.

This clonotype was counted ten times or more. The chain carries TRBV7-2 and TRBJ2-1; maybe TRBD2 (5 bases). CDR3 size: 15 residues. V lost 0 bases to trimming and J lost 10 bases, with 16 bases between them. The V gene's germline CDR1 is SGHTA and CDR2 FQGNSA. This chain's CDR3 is CASSLARVGSGEQFF. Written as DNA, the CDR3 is TGTGCCAGCAGCTTAGCGCGGGTGGGCTCCGGCGAGCAGTTCTTC. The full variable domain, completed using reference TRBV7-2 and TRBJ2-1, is GAGVSQSPSNKVTEKGKDVELRCDPISGHTALYWYRQSLGQGLEFLIYFQGNSAPDKSGLPSDRFSAERTGGSVSTLTIQRTQQEDSAVYLCASSLARVGSGEQFFGPGTRLTVL.

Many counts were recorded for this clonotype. In DNA form, the CDR3 reads TGTGCCAGCTCACCACGTCTGTCCGGGGAGCTGTTTTTT. Amino acids: CASSPRLSGELFF. The chain employs TRBV18 and TRBJ2-2; no reliable D call. The CDR3 covers 13 residues. V lost 1 base and J 6 bases, leaving 6 bases between the germline ends. Germline V gives CDR1 KGHSH, CDR2 LQKENI. The entire variable domain, with the rest obtained from reference TRBV18 and TRBJ2-2, is as follows: NAGVMQNPRHLVRRRGQEARLRCSPMKGHSHVYWYRQLPEEGLKFMVYLQKENIIDESGMPKERFSAEFPKEGPSILRIQQVVRGDSAAYFCASSPRLSGELFFGEGSRLTVL.

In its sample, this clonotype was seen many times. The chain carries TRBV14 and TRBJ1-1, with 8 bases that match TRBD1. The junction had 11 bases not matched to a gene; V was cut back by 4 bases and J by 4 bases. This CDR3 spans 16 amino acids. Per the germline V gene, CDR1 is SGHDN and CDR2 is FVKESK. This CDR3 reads CASSPPSLDRATEAFF. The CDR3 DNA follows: TGTGCCAGCAGCCCCCCTAGCCTGGACAGGGCCACTGAAGCTTTCTTT.

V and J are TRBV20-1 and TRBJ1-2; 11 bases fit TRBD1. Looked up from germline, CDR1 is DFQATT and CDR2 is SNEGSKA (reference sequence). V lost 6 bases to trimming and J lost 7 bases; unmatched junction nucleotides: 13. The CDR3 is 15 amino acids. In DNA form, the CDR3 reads TGCAGTGCAGGACAGGGGGCGGACCAGGGAAGTGGCTACACCTTC. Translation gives CSAGQGADQGSGYTF.

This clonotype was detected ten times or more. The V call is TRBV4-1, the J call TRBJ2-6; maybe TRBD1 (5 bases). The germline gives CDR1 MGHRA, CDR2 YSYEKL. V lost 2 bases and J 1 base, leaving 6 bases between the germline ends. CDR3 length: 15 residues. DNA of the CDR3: TGCGCCAGCAGCCAATACAGGTCTGGGGCCAACGTCCTGACTTTC. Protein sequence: CASSQYRSGANVLTF.

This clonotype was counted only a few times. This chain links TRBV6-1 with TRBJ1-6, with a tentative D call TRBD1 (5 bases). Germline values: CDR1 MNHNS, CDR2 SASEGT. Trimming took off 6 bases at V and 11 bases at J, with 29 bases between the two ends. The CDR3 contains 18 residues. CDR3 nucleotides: TGTGCCAGCAGCTTAACCGGGACGGGATCCGGGACTGCGGCACCCCTCCACTTT. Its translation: CASSLTGTGSGTAAPLHF.

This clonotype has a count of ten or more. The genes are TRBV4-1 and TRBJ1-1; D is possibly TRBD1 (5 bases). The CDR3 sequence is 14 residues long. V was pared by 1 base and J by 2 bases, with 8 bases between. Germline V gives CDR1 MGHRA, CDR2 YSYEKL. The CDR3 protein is CASSQVGQNTEAFF. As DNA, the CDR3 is TGCGCCAGCAGCCAAGTCGGACAAAACACTGAAGCTTTCTTT.

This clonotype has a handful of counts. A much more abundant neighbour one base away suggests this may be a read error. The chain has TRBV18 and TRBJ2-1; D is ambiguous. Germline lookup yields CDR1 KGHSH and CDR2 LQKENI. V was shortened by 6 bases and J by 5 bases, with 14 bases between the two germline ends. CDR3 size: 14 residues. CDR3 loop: CASSYQTAHNEQFF. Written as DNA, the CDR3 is TGTGCCAGCTCCTACCAAACAGCCCACAATGAGCAGTTCTTC.

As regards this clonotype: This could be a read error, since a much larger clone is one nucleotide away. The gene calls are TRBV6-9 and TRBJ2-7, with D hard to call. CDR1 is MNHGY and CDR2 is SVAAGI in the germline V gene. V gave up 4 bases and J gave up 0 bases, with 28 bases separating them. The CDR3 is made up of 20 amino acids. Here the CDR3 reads CASSLRSSEGSRSRSYEQYF. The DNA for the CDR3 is TGTGCCAGCAGTTTAAGGTCCTCGGAAGGTTCTAGGAGCCGCTCCTACGAGCAGTACTTC.

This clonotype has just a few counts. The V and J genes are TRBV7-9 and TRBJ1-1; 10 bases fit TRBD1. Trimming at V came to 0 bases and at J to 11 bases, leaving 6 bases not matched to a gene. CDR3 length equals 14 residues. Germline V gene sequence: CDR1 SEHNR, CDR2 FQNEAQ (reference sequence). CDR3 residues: CASSLAGTGVEAFF. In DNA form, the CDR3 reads TGTGCCAGCAGCTTAGCCGGGACAGGGGTGGAGGCTTTCTTT.

The chain's CDR3 is CASSQDLGNQPQHF. The CDR3 DNA sequence: TGTGCCAGCAGCCAAGATTTGGGCAATCAGCCCCAGCATTTT. The chain carries TRBV14 and TRBJ1-5; no reliable D call. Per germline, CDR1 SGHDN and CDR2 FVKESK. Between the trimmed V and J ends, which lost 0 bases and 2 bases, there was a span of 5 bases. The CDR3 runs 14 residues.

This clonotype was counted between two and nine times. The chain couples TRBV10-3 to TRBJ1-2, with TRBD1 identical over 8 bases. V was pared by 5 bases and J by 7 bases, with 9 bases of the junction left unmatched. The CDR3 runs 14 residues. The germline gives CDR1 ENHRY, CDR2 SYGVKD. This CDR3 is CAISRHRGCCGYTF. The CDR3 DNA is TGTGCCATCAGTCGCCACAGGGGGTGTTGTGGCTACACCTTC.

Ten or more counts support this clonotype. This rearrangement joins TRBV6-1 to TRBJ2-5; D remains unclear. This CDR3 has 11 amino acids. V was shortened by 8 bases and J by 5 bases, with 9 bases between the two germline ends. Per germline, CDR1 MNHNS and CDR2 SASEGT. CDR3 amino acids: CASATLETQYF. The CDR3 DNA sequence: TGTGCCAGCGCCACGCTCGAGACCCAGTACTTC.

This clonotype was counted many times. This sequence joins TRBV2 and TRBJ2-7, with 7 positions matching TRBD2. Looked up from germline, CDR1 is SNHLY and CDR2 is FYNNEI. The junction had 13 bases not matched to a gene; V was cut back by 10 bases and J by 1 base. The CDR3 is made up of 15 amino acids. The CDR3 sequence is CATLTSKVGSYEQYF. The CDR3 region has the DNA TGTGCCACCCTGACTAGCAAGGTTGGTTCCTACGAGCAGTACTTC.

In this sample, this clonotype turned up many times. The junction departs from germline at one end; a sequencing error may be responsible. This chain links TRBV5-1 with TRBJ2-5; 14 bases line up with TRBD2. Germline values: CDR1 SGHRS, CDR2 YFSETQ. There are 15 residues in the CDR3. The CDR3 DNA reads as TGTGCCAGCAGTCTGGGACTAGCGGGGGTCGAGACCCAGTACTTC. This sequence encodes CASSLGLAGVETQYF.

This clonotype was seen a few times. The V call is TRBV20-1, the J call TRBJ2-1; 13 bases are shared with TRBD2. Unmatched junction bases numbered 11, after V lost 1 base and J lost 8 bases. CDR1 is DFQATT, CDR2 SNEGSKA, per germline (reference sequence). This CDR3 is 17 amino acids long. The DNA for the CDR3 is TGCAGTGCTAGAGGGACTAGCGGGAGCGAGGTTGGCTATGAGCAGTTCTTC. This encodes CSARGTSGSEVGYEQFF.

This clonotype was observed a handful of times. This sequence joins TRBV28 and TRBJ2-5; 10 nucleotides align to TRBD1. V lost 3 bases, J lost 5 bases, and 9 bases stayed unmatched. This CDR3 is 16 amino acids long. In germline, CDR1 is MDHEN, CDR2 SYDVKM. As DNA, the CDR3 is TGTGCCAGCAGTTTGCCCGGGACAGGGGACTGGGAGACCCAGTACTTC. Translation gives CASSLPGTGDWETQYF. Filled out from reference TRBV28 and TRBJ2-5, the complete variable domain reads DVKVTQSSRYLVKRTGEKVFLECVQDMDHENMFWYRQDPGLGLRLIYFSYDVKMKEKGDIPEGYSVSREKKERFSLILESASTNQTSMYLCASSLPGTGDWETQYFGPGTRLLVL.

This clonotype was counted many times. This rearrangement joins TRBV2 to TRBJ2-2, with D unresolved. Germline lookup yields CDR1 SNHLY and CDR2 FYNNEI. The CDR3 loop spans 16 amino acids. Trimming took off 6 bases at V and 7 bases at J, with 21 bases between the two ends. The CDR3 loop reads CASSQPEISAIGELFF. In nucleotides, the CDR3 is TGTGCCAGCAGCCAGCCCGAAATTTCCGCCATCGGGGAGCTGTTTTTT.

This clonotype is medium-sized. The CDR3 sequence is CASSSRSGADTQYF. CDR3 bases: TGTGCCAGCAGCTCGAGGTCGGGCGCAGATACGCAGTATTTT. The rearrangement joins TRBV11-2 to TRBJ2-3; D uncertain. The CDR3 consists of 14 residues. V was trimmed by 4 bases and J by 4 bases, leaving 12 bases between them. The germline gives CDR1 SGHAT, CDR2 FQNNGV.

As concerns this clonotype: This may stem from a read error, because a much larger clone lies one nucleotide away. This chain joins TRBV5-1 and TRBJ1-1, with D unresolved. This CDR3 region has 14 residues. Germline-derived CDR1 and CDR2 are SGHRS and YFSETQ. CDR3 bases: TGCGCCAGCAGTCTTCACAGCGGTGGAACTGAAGCTTCCTTT. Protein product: CASSLHSGGTEASF.

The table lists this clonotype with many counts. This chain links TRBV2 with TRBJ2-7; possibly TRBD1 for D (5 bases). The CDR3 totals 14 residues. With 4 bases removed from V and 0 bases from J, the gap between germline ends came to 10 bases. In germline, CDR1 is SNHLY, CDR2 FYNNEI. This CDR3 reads CASSAGQGSYEQYF. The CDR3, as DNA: TGTGCCAGCAGTGCCGGGCAGGGCTCCTACGAGCAGTACTTC.

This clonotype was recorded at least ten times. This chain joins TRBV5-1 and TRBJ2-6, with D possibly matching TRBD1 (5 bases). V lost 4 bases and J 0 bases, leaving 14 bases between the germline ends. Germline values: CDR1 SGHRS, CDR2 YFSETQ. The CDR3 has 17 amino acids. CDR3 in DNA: TGCGCCAGCAGCCTCACAGGCGGATACTCTGGGGCCAACGTCCTGACTTTC. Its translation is CASSLTGGYSGANVLTF.

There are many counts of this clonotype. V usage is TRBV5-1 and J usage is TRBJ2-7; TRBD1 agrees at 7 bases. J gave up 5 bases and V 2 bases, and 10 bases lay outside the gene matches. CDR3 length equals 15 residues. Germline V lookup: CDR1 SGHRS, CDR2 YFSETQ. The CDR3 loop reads CASSLTGAPSHEQYF. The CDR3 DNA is TGCGCCAGCAGCTTAACAGGGGCCCCGAGCCACGAGCAGTACTTC.

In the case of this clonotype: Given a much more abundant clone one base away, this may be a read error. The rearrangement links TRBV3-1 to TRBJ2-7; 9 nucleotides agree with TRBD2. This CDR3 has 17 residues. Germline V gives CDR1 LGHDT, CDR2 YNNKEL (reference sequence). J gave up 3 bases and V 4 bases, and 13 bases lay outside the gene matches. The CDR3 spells CASSRRTSVFTYYEQYF. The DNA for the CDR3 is TGTGCCAGCAGCCGCAGGACTAGCGTCTTTACCTACTACGAGCAGTACTTC.

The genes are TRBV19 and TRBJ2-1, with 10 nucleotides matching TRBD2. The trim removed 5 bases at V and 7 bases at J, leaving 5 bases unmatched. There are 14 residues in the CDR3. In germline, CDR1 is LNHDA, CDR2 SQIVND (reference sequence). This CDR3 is CASSPSGRGNEQFF. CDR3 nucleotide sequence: TGTGCCAGTAGTCCCAGCGGGAGGGGTAATGAGCAGTTCTTC.

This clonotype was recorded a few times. As DNA, the CDR3 is TGTGCCAGCAGCTTAGACCAGATCTACGAGCAGTACTTC. As protein: CASSLDQIYEQYF. The chain employs TRBV7-9 and TRBJ2-7; no clear D. The CDR3 is made up of 13 amino acids. Germline CDR1 SEHNR, CDR2 FQNEAQ (reference sequence). V was cut by 1 base and J by 3 bases, with 7 bases left in between.

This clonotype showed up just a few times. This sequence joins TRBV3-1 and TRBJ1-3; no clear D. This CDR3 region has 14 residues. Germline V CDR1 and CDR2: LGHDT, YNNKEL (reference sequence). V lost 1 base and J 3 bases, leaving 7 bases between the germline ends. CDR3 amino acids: CASSQGAGGNTIYF. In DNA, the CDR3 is TGTGCCAGCAGCCAAGGGGCGGGTGGAAACACCATATATTTT.

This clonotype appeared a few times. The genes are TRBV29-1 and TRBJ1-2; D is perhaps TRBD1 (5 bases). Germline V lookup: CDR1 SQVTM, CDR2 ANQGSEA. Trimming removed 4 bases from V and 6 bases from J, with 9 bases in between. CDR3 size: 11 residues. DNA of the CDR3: TGCAGCGTTGTGCAGGGAGATGGCTACACCTTC. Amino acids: CSVVQGDGYTF.

CDR3 protein: CASSLVGTAEKLFF. In DNA, the CDR3 is TGCGCCAGCAGCTTGGTAGGGACCGCAGAAAAACTGTTTTTT. This chain uses TRBV5-1 with TRBJ1-4, with D tentatively TRBD1 (5 bases). The germline V gene has CDR1 SGHRS and CDR2 YFSETQ. Trimming left V 0 bases short and J 8 bases short, with 11 bases between. The CDR3 sequence is 14 residues long.